The TCR beta chain described here comes from a study of blood T cell repertoires in COVID-19. At the level of the study: Samples representing acute and convalescent COVID-19 were sourced from the United States, Italy and Spain. Sample material is recorded as cDNA or gDNA derived from T cells, B-cell-depleted T cells, or PBMCs.

Per the study methods: Estimated nucleated cell counts came from reference gene primer amplification. Produced via immunoSEQ multiplex PCR; TCRdb's table is partial and in-frame only. D and trimming were read from the DNA, whereas the V and J calls and clone size are those reported in that table. The data contain 110,000 to 150,000 clones, around 83% of them singletons. The CDR3 is made up of 14 amino acids. CDR1 and CDR2 from the germline V gene are MNHEY and SMNVEV (reference sequence). Between the trimmed V and J ends, which lost 3 bases and 4 bases, there was a span of 12 bases. This clonotype was obtained from a man between 60 and 70 years old with active or convalescent COVID-19. Material: peripheral blood. This chain uses TRBV27 with TRBJ1-2; D uncertain. CDR3 sequence reads: CASSFNSLSYGYTF. The CDR3 DNA reads TGTGCCAGCAGTTTTAACTCGCTAAGCTATGGCTACACCTTC.